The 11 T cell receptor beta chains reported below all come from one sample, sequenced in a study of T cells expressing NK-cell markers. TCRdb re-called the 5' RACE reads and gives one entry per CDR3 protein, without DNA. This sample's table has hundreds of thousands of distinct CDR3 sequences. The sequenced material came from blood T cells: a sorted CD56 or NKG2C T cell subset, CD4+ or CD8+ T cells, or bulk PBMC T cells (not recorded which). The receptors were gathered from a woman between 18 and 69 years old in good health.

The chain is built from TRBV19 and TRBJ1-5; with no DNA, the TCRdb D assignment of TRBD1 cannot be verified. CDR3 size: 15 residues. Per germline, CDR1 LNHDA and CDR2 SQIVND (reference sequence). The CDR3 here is CASSTSTGGSQPQHF.

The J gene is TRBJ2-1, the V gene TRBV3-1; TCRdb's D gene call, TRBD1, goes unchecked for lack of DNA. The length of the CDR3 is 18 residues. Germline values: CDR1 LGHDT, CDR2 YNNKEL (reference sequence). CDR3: CASSQEGLATPGDNEQFF.

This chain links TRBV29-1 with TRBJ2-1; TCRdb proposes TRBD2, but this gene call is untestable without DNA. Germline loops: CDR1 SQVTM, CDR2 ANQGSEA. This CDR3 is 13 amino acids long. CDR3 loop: CSVDLAGGAEQFF.

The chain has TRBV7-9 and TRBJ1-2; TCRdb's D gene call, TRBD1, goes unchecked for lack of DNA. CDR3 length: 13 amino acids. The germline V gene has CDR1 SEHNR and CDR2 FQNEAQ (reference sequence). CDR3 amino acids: CASSLRGGHGYTF.

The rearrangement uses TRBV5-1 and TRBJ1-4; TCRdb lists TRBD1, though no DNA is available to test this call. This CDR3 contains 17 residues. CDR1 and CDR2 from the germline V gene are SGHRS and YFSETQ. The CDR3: CASSQDTGGVLNEKLFF.

The CDR3 sequence is CSATTGGIEKLFF. The J gene is TRBJ1-4, the V gene TRBV20-1; TCRdb returns TRBD1, unconfirmable since there is no DNA. CDR1 and CDR2 from the germline V gene are DFQATT and SNEGSKA (reference sequence). This CDR3 spans 13 amino acids.

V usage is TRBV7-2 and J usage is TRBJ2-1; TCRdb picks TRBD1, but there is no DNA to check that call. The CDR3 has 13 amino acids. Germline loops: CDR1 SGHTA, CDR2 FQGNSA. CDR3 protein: CASSLVGGNEQFF.

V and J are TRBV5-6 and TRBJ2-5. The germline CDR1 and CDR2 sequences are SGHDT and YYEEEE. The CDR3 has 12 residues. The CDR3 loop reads CASSFLRETQYF.

CDR3 amino acids: CSARGGSETQYF. The chain carries TRBV20-1 and TRBJ2-5; TCRdb selects TRBD2, and the lack of DNA leaves this call unchecked. The CDR3 runs 12 residues. Germline loops: CDR1 DFQATT, CDR2 SNEGSKA (reference sequence).

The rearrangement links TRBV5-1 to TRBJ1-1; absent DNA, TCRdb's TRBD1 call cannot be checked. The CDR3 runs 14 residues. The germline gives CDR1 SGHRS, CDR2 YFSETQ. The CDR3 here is CASSKMTGRLEAFF.

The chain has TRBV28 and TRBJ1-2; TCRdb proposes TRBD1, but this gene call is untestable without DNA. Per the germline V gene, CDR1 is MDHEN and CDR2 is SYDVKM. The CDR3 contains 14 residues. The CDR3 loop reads CASRSGQGTGGYTF.